The clone carrying this T cell receptor (beta chain) was counted only a few times. Its antigen is currently unknown. This CDR3 contains 17 residues. Germline loops: CDR1 SGHRS, CDR2 YFSETQ. Trimming left V 0 bases short and J 0 bases short, with 13 bases between. The sample comes from a study of shared clonotypes between healthy human individuals. Study results and caveats: Between a few donors, naive CD4 clonotypes were shared at a level of approximately 5%.

Using 200 ng DNA, 30,000 or so T cell genomes, the sorted-subset replicate PCRs were run. The table came from immunoSEQ multiplex PCR; TCRdb's copy has only in-frame clones and leaves some out. The data show 2 million to 3 million clones, with over 85% seen just once and roughly 0.39% held by the top ten. Sequenced input: naive CD4+ T cells from PBMCs. Subset specified: CD45RA+ positively selected. The V call is TRBV5-1, the J call TRBJ2-4; no firm D call. The receptor's source is a man in his late teens or twenties in good health. Some clones in this sample may be carry-over from other donors' samples. The CDR3 nucleotides are TGCGCCAGCAGCTTGGTCCCGGAACTACTAGCCAAAAACATTCAGTACTTC. Translation gives CASSLVPELLAKNIQYF. The whole variable domain, remainder taken from reference TRBV5-1 and TRBJ2-4, is KAGVTQTPRYLIKTRGQQVTLSCSPISGHRSVSWYQQTPGQGLQFLFEYFSETQRNKGNFPGRFSGRQFSNSRSEMNVSTLELGDSALYLCASSLVPELLAKNIQYFGAGTRLSVL.